A single sample is the source of the 20 T cell receptor beta chains below, sequenced in a study of blood T cell repertoires in COVID-19. Here immunoSEQ multiplex PCR was the method, and the copy in TCRdb shows in-frame clones only, minus some. The sample comprises about 82,000 clones, over 70% of which are singletons, and more than 10% rests with the top ten. The sample was peripheral blood. These TCRs come from a woman aged 40 to 49 with active or convalescent COVID-19.

V usage is TRBV19 and J usage is TRBJ1-1; D is unclear. CDR1 LNHDA and CDR2 SQIVND come from the germline V gene (reference sequence). V was clipped by 8 bases and J by 3 bases, with 19 bases between them. The CDR3 has 15 amino acids. Written as DNA, the CDR3 is TGTGCCAGTGTAGGTCCCGCCCTCGGGGACACTGAAGCTTTCTTT. Translation gives CASVGPALGDTEAFF.

This rearrangement joins TRBV5-4 to TRBJ2-7, with D hard to call. V lost 4 bases to trimming and J lost 3 bases, with 11 bases between them. Germline CDR1 is SGHNT and CDR2 is YYREEE (reference sequence). CDR3 size: 13 residues. The CDR3, as DNA: TGTGCCAGCAGCCCATTAGACAACTACGAGCAGTACTTC. Protein: CASSPLDNYEQYF.

J is TRBJ1-1 and V is TRBV7-2, with a weak D call TRBD1 (5 bases). The V gene lost 6 bases and the J gene lost 1 base, with 9 bases spanning the gap. The CDR3 runs 13 residues. CDR1 is SGHTA and CDR2 is FQGNSA in the germline V gene. CDR3 bases: TGTGCCAGCAGTCTAGACAGGAACACTGAAGCTTTCTTT. Translated, it gives CASSLDRNTEAFF.

J is TRBJ1-1 and V is TRBV11-2; TRBD1 matches at 7 bases. This CDR3 has 18 residues. Germline CDR1 is SGHAT and CDR2 is FQNNGV. J was trimmed by 1 base and V by 1 base; bases with no gene match: 12. The CDR3 DNA follows: TGTGCCAGCAGCTTAGGACAGGGAAGATATGAGGAGAACACTGAAGCTTTCTTT. Protein product: CASSLGQGRYEENTEAFF.

The V call is TRBV18, the J call TRBJ2-1; 9 bases fit TRBD1. Germline CDR1 is KGHSH and CDR2 is LQKENI. The CDR3 is made up of 15 amino acids. The trim removed 4 bases at V and 0 bases at J, leaving 1 base unmatched. CDR3 in amino acids: CASSQGQGSYNEQFF. The CDR3 coding sequence is TGTGCCAGCTCACAGGGACAGGGCTCCTACAATGAGCAGTTCTTC.

The gene calls are TRBV4-3 and TRBJ1-6, with 8 bases that match TRBD1. Germline assignment: CDR1 LGHNA and CDR2 YSLEER. V was clipped by 5 bases and J by 10 bases; unmatched bases: 10. This CDR3 contains 15 residues. CDR3 protein: CASSDTRTGRSPLHF. The CDR3, as DNA: TGCGCCAGCAGCGATACAAGGACAGGGCGGTCACCCCTCCACTTT.

This clone has a handful of counts. This chain uses TRBV7-9 with TRBJ2-1, with TRBD1 matching over 11 bases. Germline values: CDR1 SEHNR, CDR2 FQNEAQ (reference sequence). There are 14 residues in the CDR3. The junction had 4 bases not matched to a gene; V was cut back by 7 bases and J by 5 bases. This CDR3 reads CASKGTGGHNEQFF. The DNA for the CDR3 is TGTGCCAGCAAAGGGACAGGGGGACACAATGAGCAGTTCTTC.

V and J are TRBV28 and TRBJ1-4; TRBD1 matches at 9 bases. Germline lookup yields CDR1 MDHEN and CDR2 SYDVKM. V gave up 2 bases and J gave up 8 bases; unmatched junction bases: 6. There are 15 residues in the CDR3. The CDR3 DNA reads TGTGCCAGCAGTTTAGGGGGACAGGGTTACGAAAAACTGTTTTTT. It specifies CASSLGGQGYEKLFF. Combining the CDR3 with reference TRBV28 and TRBJ1-4 gives the whole variable domain DVKVTQSSRYLVKRTGEKVFLECVQDMDHENMFWYRQDPGLGLRLIYFSYDVKMKEKGDIPEGYSVSREKKERFSLILESASTNQTSMYLCASSLGGQGYEKLFFGSGTQLSVL.

This chain joins TRBV9 and TRBJ2-5; TRBD1 aligns across 7 bases. V was clipped by 4 bases and J by 1 base; unmatched bases: 4. CDR1 and CDR2 (germline): SGDLS, YYNGEE. This CDR3 spans 14 amino acids. The CDR3 DNA sequence: TGTGCCAGCAGCTCAGGGGGTCTCCAAGAGACCCAGTACTTC. It is translated as CASSSGGLQETQYF.

The V call is TRBV5-4, the J call TRBJ2-7, with 9 bases matching TRBD1. This CDR3 region has 15 residues. V dropped 3 bases and J dropped 6; count of bases not matched to a gene: 10. The germline V gene has CDR1 SGHNT and CDR2 YYREEE (reference sequence). CDR3 protein: CASSYGGTGGLEQYF. The CDR3 bases are TGTGCCAGCAGCTATGGGGGAACAGGGGGCCTCGAGCAGTACTTC.

The chain employs TRBV5-1 and TRBJ2-7, with 10 bases aligning to TRBD1. CDR1 and CDR2 (germline): SGHRS, YFSETQ. J lost 0 bases, V lost 4 bases, and 4 bases had no gene match. The CDR3 length is 15 residues. The CDR3 sequence: CASSDRGPFSYEQYF. The CDR3 DNA follows: TGCGCCAGCAGCGACAGGGGGCCATTCTCCTACGAGCAGTACTTC.

The chain couples TRBV25-1 to TRBJ2-5; unclear D gene. The CDR3 totals 13 residues. From germline, CDR1 is MGHDK and CDR2 SYGVNS. V was trimmed by 4 bases and J by 3 bases, leaving 9 bases between them. The CDR3 DNA follows: TGTGCCAGCAGTGTTGACACCGAAGAGACCCAGTACTTC. Amino acids: CASSVDTEETQYF.

V and J are TRBV25-1 and TRBJ2-1; no clear D. The CDR3 loop spans 13 amino acids. The V gene lost 2 bases and the J gene lost 5 bases, with 7 bases spanning the gap. Germline V lookup: CDR1 MGHDK, CDR2 SYGVNS. The CDR3 DNA sequence: TGTGCCAGCAGTGAAGGGCCGAACAATGAGCAGTTCTTC. Encoded protein: CASSEGPNNEQFF.

The chain couples TRBV5-8 to TRBJ1-5; weak D call: TRBD1 (6 bases). This CDR3 contains 15 residues. V lost 4 bases to trimming and J lost 1 base, with 12 bases between them. Germline V gene data show CDR1 as SGHTS and CDR2 as YDEGEE. Written as DNA, the CDR3 is TGTGCCAGCAGCAACCAACAGGGAAGCAATCAGCCCCAGCATTTT. It codes for CASSNQQGSNQPQHF. The whole variable domain, filled in from reference TRBV5-8 and TRBJ1-5, reads EAGVTQSPTHLIKTRGQQATLRCSPISGHTSVYWYQQALGLGLQFLLWYDEGEERNRGNFPPRFSGRQFPNYSSELNVNALELEDSALYLCASSNQQGSNQPQHFGDGTRLSIL.

V usage is TRBV15 and J usage is TRBJ1-5, with 7 positions matching TRBD1. The CDR3 length is 13 residues. The J segment lost 5 bases and the V segment lost 6 bases, leaving 4 bases of the junction unmatched. Germline loops: CDR1 LNHNV, CDR2 YYDKDF (reference sequence). The CDR3: CATRDREDQPQHF. The CDR3 DNA reads TGTGCCACCAGAGACAGGGAGGATCAGCCCCAGCATTTT.

The genes are TRBV28 and TRBJ2-1, with 13 bases identical to TRBD2. The V segment lost 2 bases and the J segment 4 bases; nucleotides outside the gene matches: 2. Germline CDR1 is MDHEN and CDR2 is SYDVKM. The CDR3 sequence is 16 residues long. CDR3 amino acids: CASSLGLAGVYNEQFF. The DNA of the CDR3 is TGTGCCAGCAGTTTAGGACTAGCGGGAGTATACAATGAGCAGTTCTTC.

V gene TRBV18 combines with J gene TRBJ2-7; the match to TRBD1 covers 8 bases. In germline, CDR1 is KGHSH, CDR2 LQKENI. Losses at the gene ends were 5 bases for V and 2 bases for J; bases not matched to a gene: 8. This CDR3 has 15 amino acids. This CDR3 is CASSSSGTGPYEQYF. For the CDR3, the DNA is TGTGCCAGCTCAAGCTCCGGGACAGGACCCTACGAGCAGTACTTC.

The chain has TRBV28 and TRBJ1-5; 8 bases are a match to TRBD1. Germline V lookup: CDR1 MDHEN, CDR2 SYDVKM. This CDR3 region has 14 residues. Trimming at V came to 6 bases and at J to 7 bases, leaving 8 bases not matched to a gene. CDR3 residues: CASRAWQGAQPQHF. The CDR3 DNA reads TGTGCCAGCAGGGCGTGGCAGGGGGCACAGCCCCAGCATTTT.

The chain links TRBV19 to TRBJ1-2, with TRBD1 identical over 7 bases. Germline lookup yields CDR1 LNHDA and CDR2 SQIVND (reference sequence). Trimming cost V 3 bases and J 4 bases; bases outside gene matches: 5. This CDR3 has 14 amino acids. The CDR3 loop is CASSMPGQLYGYTF. In DNA form, the CDR3 reads TGTGCCAGTAGTATGCCGGGACAGCTCTATGGCTACACCTTC.

The chain has TRBV3-1 (or the pseudogene TRBV3-2) and TRBJ1-4; 9 nucleotides match TRBD1. The CDR3 is made up of 16 amino acids. V lost 0 bases to trimming and J lost 10 bases; unmatched junction nucleotides: 9. The germline V gene encodes CDR1 LGHDT and CDR2 YNNKEL (reference sequence). CDR3 in amino acids: CASSQDPGQGFIKLFF. Here the CDR3 DNA reads TGTGCCAGCAGCCAAGATCCGGGACAGGGCTTTATAAAACTGTTTTTT.